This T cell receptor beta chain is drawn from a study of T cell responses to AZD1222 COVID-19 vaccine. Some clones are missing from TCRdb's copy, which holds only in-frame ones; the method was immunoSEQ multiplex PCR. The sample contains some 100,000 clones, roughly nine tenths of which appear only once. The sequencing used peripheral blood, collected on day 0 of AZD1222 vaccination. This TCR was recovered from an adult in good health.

CDR3 in DNA: TGTGCCAGCAGCCCGGGGGCGGGGGCGGAAAAACTGTTTTTT. It translates to CASSPGAGAEKLFF. The rearrangement links TRBV6-5 to TRBJ1-4; tentative D call: TRBD1 (6 bases). This CDR3 contains 14 residues. Germline CDR1 MNHEY, CDR2 SVGAGI. Between the trimmed V and J ends, which lost 6 bases and 8 bases, there was a span of 16 bases.